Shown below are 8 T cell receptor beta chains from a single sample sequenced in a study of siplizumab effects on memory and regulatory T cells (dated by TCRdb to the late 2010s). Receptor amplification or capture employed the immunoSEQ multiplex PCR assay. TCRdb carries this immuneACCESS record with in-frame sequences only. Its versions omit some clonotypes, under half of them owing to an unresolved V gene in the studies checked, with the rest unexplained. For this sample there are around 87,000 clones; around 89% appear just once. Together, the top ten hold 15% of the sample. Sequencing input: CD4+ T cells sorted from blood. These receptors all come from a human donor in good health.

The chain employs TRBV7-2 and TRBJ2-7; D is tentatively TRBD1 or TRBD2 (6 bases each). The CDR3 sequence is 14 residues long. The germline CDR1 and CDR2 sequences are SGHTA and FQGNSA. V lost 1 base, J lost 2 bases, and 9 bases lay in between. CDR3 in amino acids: CASSLERGAYEQYF. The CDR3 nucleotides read TGTGCCAGCAGCTTAGAAAGGGGGGCCTACGAGCAGTACTTC.

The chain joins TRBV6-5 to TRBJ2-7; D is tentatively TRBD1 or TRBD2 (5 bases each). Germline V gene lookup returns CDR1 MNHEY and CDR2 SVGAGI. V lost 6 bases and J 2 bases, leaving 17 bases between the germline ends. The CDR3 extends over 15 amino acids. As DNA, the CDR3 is TGTGCCAGCAGGGCCGGGGCGATCGGGGCCTACGAGCAGTACTTC. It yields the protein CASRAGAIGAYEQYF.

For the CDR3, the DNA is TGCGCCAGCATTAGCGGGAACACCGGGGAGCTGTTTTTT. Translation: CASISGNTGELFF. The chain combines TRBV10-2 with TRBJ2-2, with a tentative D call TRBD2 (6 bases). Trimming removed 7 bases at V and 1 base at J, with 7 bases between. Germline assignment: CDR1 WSHSY and CDR2 SAAADI. This CDR3 is built from 13 residues.

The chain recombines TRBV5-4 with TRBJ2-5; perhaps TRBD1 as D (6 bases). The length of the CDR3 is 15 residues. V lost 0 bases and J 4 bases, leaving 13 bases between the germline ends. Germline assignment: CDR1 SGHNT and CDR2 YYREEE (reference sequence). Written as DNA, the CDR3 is TGTGCCAGCAGCTTGGGGGGCAGGGGAGCAGAGACCCAGTACTTC. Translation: CASSLGGRGAETQYF.

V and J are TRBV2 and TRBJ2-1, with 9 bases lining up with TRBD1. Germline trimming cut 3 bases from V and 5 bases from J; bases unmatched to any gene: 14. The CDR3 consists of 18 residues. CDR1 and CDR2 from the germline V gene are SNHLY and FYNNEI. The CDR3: CASSEPRGTGTFHNEQFF. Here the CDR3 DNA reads TGTGCCAGCAGTGAGCCCCGCGGGACAGGGACGTTCCACAATGAGCAGTTCTTC. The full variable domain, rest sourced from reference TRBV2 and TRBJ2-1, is EPEVTQTPSHQVTQMGQEVILRCVPISNHLYFYWYRQILGQKVEFLVSFYNNEISEKSEIFDDQFSVERPDGSNFTLKIRSTKLEDSAMYFCASSEPRGTGTFHNEQFFGPGTRLTVL.

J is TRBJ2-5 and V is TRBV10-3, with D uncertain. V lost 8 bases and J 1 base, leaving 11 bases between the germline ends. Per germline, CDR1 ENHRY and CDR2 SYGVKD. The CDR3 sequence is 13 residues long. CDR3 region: CAIGSMIQETQYF. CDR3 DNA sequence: TGTGCCATCGGCAGTATGATCCAAGAGACCCAGTACTTC.

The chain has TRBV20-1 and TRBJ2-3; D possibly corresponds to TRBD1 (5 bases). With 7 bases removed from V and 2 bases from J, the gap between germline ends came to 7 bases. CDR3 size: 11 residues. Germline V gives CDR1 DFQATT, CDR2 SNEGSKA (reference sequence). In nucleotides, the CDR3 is TGCAGTGGGACAATCACAGATACGCAGTATTTT. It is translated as CSGTITDTQYF.

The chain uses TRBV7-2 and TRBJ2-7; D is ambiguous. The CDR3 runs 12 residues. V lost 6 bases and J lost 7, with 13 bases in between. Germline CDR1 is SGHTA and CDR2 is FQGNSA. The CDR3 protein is CASSSPQNEQYF. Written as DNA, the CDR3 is TGTGCCAGCAGTTCCCCCCAGAATGAGCAGTACTTC.